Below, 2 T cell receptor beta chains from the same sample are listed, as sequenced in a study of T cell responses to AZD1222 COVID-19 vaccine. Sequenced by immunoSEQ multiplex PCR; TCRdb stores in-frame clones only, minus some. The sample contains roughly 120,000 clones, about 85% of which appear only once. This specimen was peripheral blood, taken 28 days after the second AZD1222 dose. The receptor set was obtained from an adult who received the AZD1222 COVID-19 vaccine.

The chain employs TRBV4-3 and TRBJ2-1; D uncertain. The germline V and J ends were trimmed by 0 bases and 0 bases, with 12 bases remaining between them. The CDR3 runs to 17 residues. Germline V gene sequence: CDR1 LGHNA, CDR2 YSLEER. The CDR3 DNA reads TGCGCCAGCAGCCAAGATGGGTCCCGCCGCTCCTACAATGAGCAGTTCTTC. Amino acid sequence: CASSQDGSRRSYNEQFF.

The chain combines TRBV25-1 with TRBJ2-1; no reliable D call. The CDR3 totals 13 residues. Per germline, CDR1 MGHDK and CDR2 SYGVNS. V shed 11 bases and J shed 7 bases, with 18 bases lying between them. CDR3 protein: CASARELANEQFF. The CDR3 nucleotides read TGTGCCTCCGCAAGGGAACTTGCGAATGAGCAGTTCTTC. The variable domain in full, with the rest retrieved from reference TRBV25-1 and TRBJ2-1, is EADIYQTPRYLVIGTGKKITLECSQTMGHDKMYWYQQDPGMELHLIHYSYGVNSTEKGDLSSESTVSRIRTEHFPLTLESARPSHTSQYLCASARELANEQFFGPGTRLTVL.